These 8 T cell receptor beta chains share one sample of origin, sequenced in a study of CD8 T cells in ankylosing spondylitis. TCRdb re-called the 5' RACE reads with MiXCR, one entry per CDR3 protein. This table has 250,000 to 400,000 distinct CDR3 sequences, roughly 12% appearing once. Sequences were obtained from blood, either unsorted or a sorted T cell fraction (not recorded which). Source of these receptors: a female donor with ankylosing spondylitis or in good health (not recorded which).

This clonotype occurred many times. DNA of the CDR3: TGTGCCAGCAGTTTTGCGTACTGGGAGCAGTACTTC. Translation gives CASSFAYWEQYF. The chain links TRBV12-3 or TRBV12-4 to TRBJ2-7, with unresolved D. The germline V and J ends were trimmed by 3 bases and 7 bases, with 10 bases remaining between them. The CDR3 is 12 amino acids.

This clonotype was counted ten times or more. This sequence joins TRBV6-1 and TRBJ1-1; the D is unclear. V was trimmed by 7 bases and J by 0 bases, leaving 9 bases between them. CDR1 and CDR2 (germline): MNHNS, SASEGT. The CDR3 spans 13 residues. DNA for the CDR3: TGTGCCAGCATCAAGAACGTGAACACTGAAGCTTTCTTT. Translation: CASIKNVNTEAFF.

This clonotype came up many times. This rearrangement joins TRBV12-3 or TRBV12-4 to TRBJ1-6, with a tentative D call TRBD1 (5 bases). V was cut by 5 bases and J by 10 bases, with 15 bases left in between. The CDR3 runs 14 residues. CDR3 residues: CASSDRDRWSPLHF. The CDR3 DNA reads TGTGCCAGCAGTGACCGGGACCGCTGGTCACCCCTCCACTTT.

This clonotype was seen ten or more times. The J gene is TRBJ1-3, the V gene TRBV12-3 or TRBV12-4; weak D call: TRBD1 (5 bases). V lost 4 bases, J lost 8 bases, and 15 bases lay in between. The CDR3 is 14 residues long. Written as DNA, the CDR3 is TGTGCCAGCAGTTCCCCCTTTGGGGGAGACACCATATATTTT. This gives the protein CASSSPFGGDTIYF.

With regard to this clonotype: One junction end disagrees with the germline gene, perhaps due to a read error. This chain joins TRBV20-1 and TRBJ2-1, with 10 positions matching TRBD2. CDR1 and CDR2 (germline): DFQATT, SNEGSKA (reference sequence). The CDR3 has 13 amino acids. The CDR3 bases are TGCAGCGCTAGCGGGAGATTAATGAATGAGCAGTTCTTC. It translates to CSASGRLMNEQFF.

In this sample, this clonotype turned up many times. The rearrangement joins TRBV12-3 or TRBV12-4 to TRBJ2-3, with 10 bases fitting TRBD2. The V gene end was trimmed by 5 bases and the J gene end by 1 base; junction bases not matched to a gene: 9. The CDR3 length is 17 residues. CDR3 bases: TGTGCCAGCAGTCCCCCGGCTAGCGGGGGCCGCACAGATACGCAGTATTTT. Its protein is CASSPPASGGRTDTQYF.

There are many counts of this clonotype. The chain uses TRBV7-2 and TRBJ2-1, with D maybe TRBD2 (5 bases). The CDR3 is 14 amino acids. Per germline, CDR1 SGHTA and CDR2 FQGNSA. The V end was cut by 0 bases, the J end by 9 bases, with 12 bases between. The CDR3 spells CASSLATRLGEQFF. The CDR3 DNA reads TGTGCCAGCAGCTTAGCAACTAGGCTCGGTGAGCAGTTCTTC.

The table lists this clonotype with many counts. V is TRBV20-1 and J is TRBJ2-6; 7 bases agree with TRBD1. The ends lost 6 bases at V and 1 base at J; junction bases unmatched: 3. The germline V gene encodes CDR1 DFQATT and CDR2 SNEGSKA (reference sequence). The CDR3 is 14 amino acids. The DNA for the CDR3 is TGCAGTGCCGACAGGGCTTCTGGGGCCAACGTCCTGACTTTC. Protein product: CSADRASGANVLTF.